Presented here are 25 T cell receptor beta chains from one specimen sequenced in a study of shared clonotypes between healthy human individuals. Method: immunoSEQ multiplex PCR; TCRdb's copy keeps in-frame clones and lacks some. The sample has approximately 2.4 million clones, around 95% seen once. The specimen was naive CD4+ T cells sorted from blood. Stated subset: CD45RA+ positively selected. The origin of the receptors is a man aged 18 to 29 in good health.

The chain is built from TRBV5-1 and TRBJ2-7; a possible D gene is TRBD2 (5 bases). The CDR3 consists of 14 residues. The germline V gene encodes CDR1 SGHRS and CDR2 YFSETQ. The V gene lost 4 bases and the J gene lost 5 bases, with 16 bases spanning the gap. The CDR3: CASSPRRREDEQYF. CDR3 nucleotides: TGCGCCAGCAGCCCCCGTAGACGGGAAGACGAGCAGTACTTC.

J is TRBJ2-2 and V is TRBV5-1, with a tentative D call TRBD2 (9 bases). CDR3 length: 17 amino acids. Per germline, CDR1 SGHRS and CDR2 YFSETQ. Deletions cut 4 bases from V and 3 bases from J, with 19 bases between. The CDR3 nucleotides read TGCGCCAGCAGCCACAGCGGGGGGACAGGAGACACCGGGGAGCTGTTTTTT. The encoded protein is CASSHSGGTGDTGELFF.

The chain carries TRBV28 and TRBJ1-4; D not resolved. The CDR3 is 15 amino acids. V was trimmed by 5 bases and J by 0 bases, leaving 10 bases between them. Looked up from germline, CDR1 is MDHEN and CDR2 is SYDVKM. The CDR3 nucleotides read TGTGCCAGCAGTATTCGTCAGGCAACTAATGAAAAACTGTTTTTT. Protein sequence: CASSIRQATNEKLFF.

Notes on this clone: Other nucleotide sequences in the sample specify the same CDR3. The rearrangement links TRBV18 to TRBJ1-1; no firm D call. The V gene's germline CDR1 is KGHSH and CDR2 LQKENI. This CDR3 contains 13 residues. V dropped 5 bases and J dropped 1 base, with 8 bases sitting between them. The CDR3 spells CASSSRGNTEAFF. CDR3 in DNA: TGTGCCAGCTCATCACGGGGGAACACTGAAGCTTTCTTT.

This clone was observed a single time. Other DNA sequences in this specimen translate into the identical CDR3. V usage is TRBV2 and J usage is TRBJ1-2; 11 bases align to TRBD1. The germline V gene encodes CDR1 SNHLY and CDR2 FYNNEI. There are 15 residues in the CDR3. V gave up 6 bases and J gave up 6 bases; unmatched junction bases: 9. CDR3 DNA: TGTGCCAGCAGCGAACTGGGACAGGGGGTTGATGGCTACACCTTC. Protein product: CASSELGQGVDGYTF.

The V call is TRBV6-6, the J call TRBJ2-2, with 14 positions matching TRBD2. Trimming cost V 6 bases and J 3 bases; bases outside gene matches: 3. The CDR3 totals 16 residues. Germline V gene lookup returns CDR1 MNHNY and CDR2 SVGAGI (reference sequence). The CDR3 nucleotides are TGTGCCAGCAGGCGACTAGCGGGAGGGGACACCGGGGAGCTGTTTTTT. This gives the protein CASRRLAGGDTGELFF.

A note on this clone: The sample carries other DNA sequences with the same CDR3. Written as DNA, the CDR3 is TGTGCCAGCAGCTTATATGAGACCCAGTACTTC. Protein sequence: CASSLYETQYF. The chain recombines TRBV7-2 with TRBJ2-5; no clear D gene. V lost 2 bases and J 5 bases, leaving 3 bases between the germline ends. This CDR3 contains 11 residues. CDR1 is SGHTA and CDR2 is FQGNSA in the germline V gene.

This clone has only one observation. This chain connects TRBV1 to TRBJ2-3; the table's D call TRBD2 went unverified against the DNA. TRBV1 counts as a pseudogene. CDR3 length: 14 residues. This CDR3 reads CTSSHRGGADTQYF. CDR3 sequence (DNA): TGCACCAGCAGCCACCGGGGAGGAGCAGATACGCAGTATTTT.

This rearrangement joins TRBV11-2 to TRBJ2-7; D not resolved. The CDR3 is 11 amino acids. Germline assignment: CDR1 SGHAT and CDR2 FQNNGV. V dropped 0 bases and J dropped 9 bases, with 6 bases sitting between them. The CDR3: CASSLEVGQYF. The CDR3 coding sequence is TGTGCCAGCAGCTTAGAAGTGGGGCAGTACTTC. Combining the CDR3 with reference TRBV11-2 and TRBJ2-7 gives the whole variable domain EAGVAQSPRYKIIEKRQSVAFWCNPISGHATLYWYQQILGQGPKLLIQFQNNGVVDDSQLPKDRFSAERLKGVDSTLKIQPAKLEDSAVYLCASSLEVGQYFGPGTRLTVT.

V and J are TRBV5-1 and TRBJ1-2, with 11 bases that match TRBD1. The J segment lost 0 bases and the V segment lost 3 bases, leaving 13 bases of the junction unmatched. Germline V gene sequence: CDR1 SGHRS, CDR2 YFSETQ. The CDR3 length is 19 residues. The CDR3 coding sequence is TGCGCCAGCAGCTCTCGATCCCATCCGGGACAGGGGGCTAACTATGGCTACACCTTC. Protein: CASSSRSHPGQGANYGYTF. Variable domain in full (rest from reference TRBV5-1 and TRBJ1-2): KAGVTQTPRYLIKTRGQQVTLSCSPISGHRSVSWYQQTPGQGLQFLFEYFSETQRNKGNFPGRFSGRQFSNSRSEMNVSTLELGDSALYLCASSSRSHPGQGANYGYTFGSGTRLTVV.

This clone occurred once. V and J are TRBV4-3 and TRBJ2-7; 11 bases map to TRBD1. CDR1 LGHNA and CDR2 YSLEER come from the germline V gene. The CDR3 consists of 15 residues. J lost 5 bases, V lost 1 base, and 4 bases had no gene match. The CDR3 sequence is CASSQARTGGHEQYF. For the CDR3, the DNA is TGCGCCAGCAGCCAAGCGAGGACAGGGGGCCACGAGCAGTACTTC.

The rearrangement joins TRBV6-5 to TRBJ1-1; D not certain. The V end lost 6 bases, the J end lost 8 bases, and 19 bases lay between the germline ends. The CDR3 has 14 amino acids. Per the germline V gene, CDR1 is MNHEY and CDR2 is SVGAGI. The CDR3 region has the DNA TGTGCCAGCAGCCTTAGGACGGGCTTAATAGAAGCTTTCTTT. As protein: CASSLRTGLIEAFF.

This clone has just one count. The chain uses TRBV10-3 and TRBJ2-7; D is perhaps TRBD1 or TRBD2 (6 bases each). The CDR3 is 14 residues long. Germline V lookup: CDR1 ENHRY, CDR2 SYGVKD. V lost 3 bases and J 7 bases, leaving 16 bases between the germline ends. CDR3 nucleotides: TGTGCCATCAGTGACCGGGACACCGGAGGGGAGCAGTACTTC. Its protein product is CAISDRDTGGEQYF.

This sequence joins TRBV2 and TRBJ1-1; TRBD1 matches 7 bases. The CDR3 runs 13 residues. From germline, CDR1 is SNHLY and CDR2 FYNNEI. V lost 6 bases and J lost 4; bases outside the gene matches: 5. The CDR3: CASRLTGSTEAFF. The DNA of the CDR3 is TGTGCCAGCAGACTGACAGGGAGCACTGAAGCTTTCTTT.

The chain links TRBV30 to TRBJ1-4; D unclear. The CDR3 covers 17 residues. Germline V gives CDR1 GTSNPN, CDR2 SVGIG (reference sequence). V was clipped by 1 base and J by 0 bases, with 15 bases between them. CDR3 bases: TGTGCCTGGAGTGATCTGGGTCAGAGTGCAACTAATGAAAAACTGTTTTTT. It yields the protein CAWSDLGQSATNEKLFF.

The chain is built from TRBV11-2 and TRBJ2-3; a possible D gene is TRBD2 (6 bases). This CDR3 has 14 residues. Germline CDR1 reads SGHAT; CDR2 reads FQNNGV. V was clipped by 3 bases and J by 2 bases, with 9 bases between them. In DNA, the CDR3 is TGTGCCAGCAGCTTTAGCGGCTACACAGATACGCAGTATTTT. This codes for CASSFSGYTDTQYF.

This clone was seen only once. The rearrangement links TRBV7-2 to TRBJ2-7; D remains unclear. This CDR3 region has 13 residues. Trimming removed 3 bases at V and 6 bases at J, with 12 bases between. Germline CDR1 and CDR2: SGHTA and FQGNSA. This CDR3 reads CASSLAWGIEQYF. The DNA for the CDR3 is TGTGCCAGCAGCTTGGCTTGGGGTATCGAGCAGTACTTC.

This sequence joins TRBV19 and TRBJ1-2, with a tentative D call TRBD1 (6 bases). Germline CDR1 LNHDA, CDR2 SQIVND (reference sequence). Trimming took off 6 bases at V and 4 bases at J, with 15 bases between the two ends. The CDR3 loop spans 14 amino acids. CDR3 protein: CASSDRTELYGYTF. CDR3 nucleotide sequence: TGTGCCAGTAGCGATAGGACAGAACTCTATGGCTACACCTTC.

Comment on this clone: Other DNA sequences from this sample encode an identical CDR3 as well. V gene TRBV5-1 combines with J gene TRBJ1-5; the D gene is possibly TRBD1 (5 bases). The CDR3 is made up of 15 amino acids. V lost 0 bases to trimming and J lost 4 bases, with 11 bases between them. In germline, CDR1 is SGHRS, CDR2 YFSETQ. CDR3 in DNA: TGCGCCAGCAGCTTGGCGGGGACGGAGAATCAGCCCCAGCATTTT. It encodes CASSLAGTENQPQHF.

The CDR3 bases are TGTGCCAGCTCACCTGCTCAGGGGGATAATTCACCCCTCCACTTT. Encoded protein: CASSPAQGDNSPLHF. The chain couples TRBV18 to TRBJ1-6; TRBD1 aligns across 7 bases. The CDR3 loop spans 15 amino acids. CDR1 KGHSH and CDR2 LQKENI come from the germline V gene. The V and J ends lost 3 bases and 5 bases, in that order; junction bases with no gene match: 4.

This clone was counted once. V gene TRBV18 combines with J gene TRBJ1-5; 11 nucleotides line up with TRBD1. Germline-derived CDR1 and CDR2 are KGHSH and LQKENI. J was trimmed by 2 bases and V by 6 bases; bases with no gene match: 9. The CDR3 contains 17 residues. The CDR3 DNA is TGTGCCAGCTCCCAGCAACTGGGACAGGGGGGCAATCAGCCCCAGCATTTT. Encoded protein: CASSQQLGQGGNQPQHF.

The V call is TRBV2, the J call TRBJ1-5; D unresolved. Per the germline V gene, CDR1 is SNHLY and CDR2 is FYNNEI. This CDR3 comprises 13 residues. V was clipped by 7 bases and J by 3 bases, with 10 bases between them. CDR3: CASTPDDNQPQHF. CDR3 sequence (DNA): TGTGCCAGCACCCCTGATGACAATCAGCCCCAGCATTTT.

About this clone itself: Other nucleotide sequences from this sample produce the same CDR3. The rearrangement uses TRBV11-3 and TRBJ2-3; no reliable D call. V gave up 2 bases and J gave up 3 bases, with 3 bases separating them. The CDR3 contains 12 residues. CDR1 is SGHNT, CDR2 YENEEA, per germline. The CDR3 sequence: CASSLTTDTQYF. The DNA for the CDR3 is TGTGCCAGCAGCTTAACTACAGATACGCAGTATTTT.

This chain links TRBV28 with TRBJ2-7; perhaps D is TRBD1 or TRBD2 (6 bases each). This CDR3 contains 15 residues. Trimming took 8 bases from V and 3 from J, leaving 20 bases between them. The V gene's germline CDR1 is MDHEN and CDR2 SYDVKM. CDR3 DNA sequence: TGTGCCAGCTCAAGCAAGGGGGACTCAAACTACGAGCAGTACTTC. This translates into CASSSKGDSNYEQYF. Full variable domain (rest looked up from reference TRBV28 and TRBJ2-7): DVKVTQSSRYLVKRTGEKVFLECVQDMDHENMFWYRQDPGLGLRLIYFSYDVKMKEKGDIPEGYSVSREKKERFSLILESASTNQTSMYLCASSSKGDSNYEQYFGPGTRLTVT.

The chain has TRBV6-1 and TRBJ1-1; 7 bases are a match to TRBD1. Looked up from germline, CDR1 is MNHNS and CDR2 is SASEGT. The CDR3 spans 13 residues. The V and J ends lost 10 bases and 7 bases, in that order; junction bases with no gene match: 12. CDR3 coding DNA: TGTGCCATCCGACACCCGGGACAGCATGAAGCTTTCTTT. Translating it yields CAIRHPGQHEAFF.